These 14 T cell receptor beta chains were sequenced from one sample in a study of blood T cell repertoires in COVID-19. Sequencing was performed with immunoSEQ multiplex PCR; in TCRdb, only in-frame clones are kept and a portion is missing. The sample has roughly 200,000 clones; about 88% are singletons. The sample was peripheral blood. These TCRs come from a woman aged 40 to 50 who had recovered from COVID-19.

The chain links TRBV10-3 to TRBJ2-3, with 7 bases identical to TRBD1. This CDR3 comprises 16 residues. Germline V CDR1 and CDR2: ENHRY, SYGVKD. V gave up 6 bases and J gave up 4 bases; unmatched junction bases: 13. CDR3 bases: TGTGCCATCAGCGAGGAAATGACAGGGTTTGCAGATACGCAGTATTTT. Amino acid sequence: CAISEEMTGFADTQYF.

The chain joins TRBV18 to TRBJ2-5; no clear D. Per the germline V gene, CDR1 is KGHSH and CDR2 is LQKENI. This CDR3 comprises 11 residues. V was cut by 6 bases and J by 3 bases, with 5 bases left in between. CDR3 bases: TGTGCCAGCTCCCTAGAAGAGACCCAGTACTTC. It yields the protein CASSLEETQYF.

V is TRBV5-4 and J is TRBJ2-2, with D perhaps TRBD2 (5 bases). Between the trimmed V and J ends, which lost 4 bases and 7 bases, there was a span of 17 bases. The germline V gene has CDR1 SGHNT and CDR2 YYREEE (reference sequence). The CDR3 has 15 residues. This CDR3 is CASSPRTGTDGELFF. The CDR3 DNA reads as TGTGCCAGCAGCCCCAGGACTGGCACCGACGGGGAGCTGTTTTTT.

V is TRBV5-6 and J is TRBJ1-5, with no clear D. V lost 4 bases to trimming and J lost 4 bases, with 15 bases between them. This CDR3 is 15 amino acids long. Germline CDR1 SGHDT, CDR2 YYEEEE. The CDR3 nucleotides are TGTGCCAGCAGCCGGATTGAGCGGCAGAATCAGCCCCAGCATTTT. Amino acid sequence: CASSRIERQNQPQHF.

The chain recombines TRBV7-2 with TRBJ1-2, with TRBD1 matching 7 bases. After removal of 1 base from V and 11 bases from J, the junction contained 10 bases not matched to a gene. The CDR3 is 14 residues long. Germline-derived CDR1 and CDR2 are SGHTA and FQGNSA. CDR3 in amino acids: CASSLEQGLPFYTF. The CDR3 region has the DNA TGTGCCAGCAGCTTAGAACAGGGGCTCCCGTTTTACACCTTC.

The chain links TRBV7-3 to TRBJ1-1; D is unclear. The V end was cut by 4 bases, the J end by 0 bases, with 12 bases between. The CDR3 length is 15 residues. In germline, CDR1 is SGHTA, CDR2 FQGTGA. The CDR3 is CASSSGSFMNTEAFF. In DNA form, the CDR3 reads TGTGCCAGCAGCTCCGGGAGTTTCATGAACACTGAAGCTTTCTTT. The whole variable domain, remainder taken from reference TRBV7-3 and TRBJ1-1, is GAGVSQTPSNKVTEKGKYVELRCDPISGHTALYWYRQSLGQGPEFLIYFQGTGAADDSGLPNDRFFAVRPEGSVSTLKIQRTERGDSAVYLCASSSGSFMNTEAFFGQGTRLTVV.

The V and J genes are TRBV5-5 and TRBJ1-2, with D tentatively TRBD1 (6 bases). The germline V and J ends were trimmed by 4 bases and 5 bases, with 18 bases remaining between them. The CDR3 covers 15 residues. Germline V gene data show CDR1 as SGHKS and CDR2 as YYEKEE (reference sequence). CDR3 protein: CASSPTASTGYGYTF. CDR3 sequence (DNA): TGTGCCAGCAGCCCTACGGCCTCTACAGGGTATGGCTACACCTTC.

The chain carries TRBV27 and TRBJ2-7; TRBD1 agrees at 7 bases. CDR3 size: 16 residues. V lost 4 bases and J lost 5; bases outside the gene matches: 14. The germline gives CDR1 MNHEY, CDR2 SMNVEV (reference sequence). In DNA, the CDR3 is TGTGCCAGCAGTTCCCCGACAGGGACCCTACCCAACGAGCAGTACTTC. It is translated as CASSSPTGTLPNEQYF.

The chain uses TRBV2 and TRBJ2-5, with D perhaps matching TRBD2 (6 bases). Trimming stripped 8 bases from V and 5 bases from J, with 21 bases between. Germline CDR1 and CDR2: SNHLY and FYNNEI. The CDR3 length is 15 residues. The CDR3 is CASQIERVGMETQYF. As DNA, the CDR3 is TGTGCCAGCCAAATCGAGCGGGTAGGCATGGAGACCCAGTACTTC.

The V call is TRBV3-1 (or the pseudogene TRBV3-2), the J call TRBJ1-1; D may be TRBD1 (5 bases). Germline CDR1 is LGHDT and CDR2 is YNNKEL (reference sequence). The V end lost 0 bases, the J end lost 1 base, and 12 bases lay between the germline ends. The CDR3 length is 16 residues. The CDR3 loop is CASSQDEDKGNTEAFF. CDR3 DNA sequence: TGTGCCAGCAGCCAAGATGAGGACAAGGGGAACACTGAAGCTTTCTTT.

This clone was seen only once. V is TRBV18 and J is TRBJ2-5; perhaps TRBD2 as D (6 bases). Germline-derived CDR1 and CDR2 are KGHSH and LQKENI. The CDR3 is 14 amino acids. Deletions cut 3 bases from V and 4 bases from J, with 12 bases between. CDR3 in DNA: TGTGCCAGCTCACCCACAAGGGGAGGAGAGACCCAGTACTTC. Translated: CASSPTRGGETQYF.

V usage is TRBV7-9 and J usage is TRBJ1-5; possible D gene TRBD1, 6 bases. Germline V lookup: CDR1 SEHNR, CDR2 FQNEAQ (reference sequence). V was cut by 3 bases and J by 0 bases, with 6 bases left in between. The CDR3 consists of 14 residues. CDR3 in DNA: TGTGCCAGCAGCTTGACAGGTAGCAATCAGCCCCAGCATTTT. It is translated as CASSLTGSNQPQHF.

The gene calls are TRBV19 and TRBJ1-1; 7 bases map to TRBD1. This CDR3 has 13 residues. The ends lost 11 bases at V and 0 bases at J; junction bases unmatched: 6. Germline V CDR1 and CDR2: LNHDA, SQIVND (reference sequence). CDR3 sequence: CAASGQMNTEAFF. CDR3 in DNA: TGTGCCGCGTCGGGACAGATGAACACTGAAGCTTTCTTT.

The chain couples TRBV4-3 to TRBJ1-4; 9 nucleotides align to TRBD1. After removal of 1 base from V and 7 bases from J, the junction contained 7 bases not matched to a gene. Germline loops: CDR1 LGHNA, CDR2 YSLEER. This CDR3 is 16 amino acids long. This CDR3 is CASSQVWAQGAEKLFF. CDR3 nucleotide sequence: TGCGCCAGCAGCCAAGTGTGGGCACAGGGGGCTGAAAAACTGTTTTTT.